This T cell receptor (beta chain) is from a study of blood T cell repertoires in COVID-19. At the level of the study: Collection of acute and convalescent COVID-19 samples took place in the United States, Italy and Spain. T cells, B-cell-depleted T cells, or PBMCs provided the cDNA or gDNA that served as material.

Libraries were prepared by immunoSEQ multiplex PCR; TCRdb keeps only in-frame clonotypes and omits some of them. The table shows roughly 180,000 clones, with 84% occurring only once. CDR1 is LGHDT, CDR2 YNNKEL, per germline (reference sequence). V was clipped by 1 base and J by 7 bases; unmatched bases: 7. This CDR3 has 16 amino acids. The sample consisted of peripheral blood. This receptor was identified in a man aged 40-55 years who had recovered from COVID-19. The chain carries TRBV3-1 (or the pseudogene TRBV3-2) and TRBJ1-6; TRBD1 matches at 7 bases. The CDR3 DNA reads TGTGCCAGCAGCCAAGTTGCCGGGACAGTAAATTCACCCCTCCACTTT. Translation gives CASSQVAGTVNSPLHF.